A single sample gave rise to the 23 T cell receptor beta chains below, sequenced in a study of human T cells and chemical hapten exposure (dated by TCRdb to about 2021). In the paper's terms, the time point label means: patch test 3, about 24 weeks after DPC sensitization. What the treatment or condition label conveys for this sample: therapeutic diphenylcyclopropenone sensitization with weekly scalp DPC. Receptor libraries were prepared by RACE. Sequencing was carried out with a NextSeq 500. TCRdb trimmed public reads at Q25 via fastp, called clones via MiXCR and kept in-frame beta chains. Duplicate CDR3 protein sequences are folded into a single record with the most common DNA and genes. The sample table lists 90,000 to 140,000 distinct CDR3 sequences, approximately 36% of them with a count of one. Clones ranked in the top ten supply roughly 2.6% of the sample. The sequencing used whole blood, collected in connection with sensitization to the hapten diphenylcyclopropenone (DPC). The receptors originated from a man aged 40-49 years with alopecia areata. Some clones in this sample may be carry-over from other donors' samples.

The chain links TRBV27 to TRBJ2-4, with D perhaps matching TRBD1 (5 bases). V was clipped by 5 bases and J by 4 bases, with 18 bases between them. Germline V gene data show CDR1 as MNHEY and CDR2 as SMNVEV (reference sequence). The CDR3 is 16 amino acids. The CDR3 DNA reads as TGTGCCAGCAGTCCTAAGATGCAGGGTAGGAAAAACATTCAGTACTTC. It yields the protein CASSPKMQGRKNIQYF.

V usage is TRBV2 and J usage is TRBJ2-3; D is unresolved. This CDR3 comprises 15 residues. V was pared by 3 bases and J by 4 bases, with 14 bases between. CDR1 and CDR2 (germline): SNHLY, FYNNEI. CDR3 loop: CASSDGSPAPDTQYF. DNA of the CDR3: TGTGCCAGCAGTGACGGAAGCCCAGCACCAGATACGCAGTATTTT. Combining the CDR3 with reference TRBV2 and TRBJ2-3 gives the whole variable domain EPEVTQTPSHQVTQMGQEVILRCVPISNHLYFYWYRQILGQKVEFLVSFYNNEISEKSEIFDDQFSVERPDGSNFTLKIRSTKLEDSAMYFCASSDGSPAPDTQYFGPGTRLTVL.

The chain links TRBV20-1 to TRBJ1-1; TRBD1 might be the D (5 bases). Trimming removed 3 bases at V and 9 bases at J, with 11 bases between. Per germline, CDR1 DFQATT and CDR2 SNEGSKA (reference sequence). The CDR3 runs 11 residues. The CDR3 loop is CSASRENKAFF. The CDR3, as DNA: TGCAGTGCTAGCAGGGAGAATAAAGCTTTCTTT.

The chain has TRBV29-1 and TRBJ2-1; tentatively, D is TRBD1 or TRBD2 (5 bases each). The CDR3 consists of 15 residues. Germline V lookup: CDR1 SQVTM, CDR2 ANQGSEA. V lost 7 bases and J lost 3, with 19 bases in between. CDR3 region: CSGGRQTLLYNEQFF. CDR3 coding DNA: TGCAGCGGGGGGAGACAGACCCTCCTCTACAATGAGCAGTTCTTC.

The rearrangement uses TRBV3-1 and TRBJ2-1; 10 bases line up with TRBD2. CDR3 length: 16 residues. Germline CDR1 and CDR2: LGHDT and YNNKEL (reference sequence). Germline trimming cut 2 bases from V and 4 bases from J; bases unmatched to any gene: 5. The CDR3 loop reads CASSQISSGGYNEQFF. In nucleotides, the CDR3 is TGTGCCAGCAGCCAAATCTCTAGCGGGGGATACAATGAGCAGTTCTTC.

There are a few counts of this clonotype. This sequence joins TRBV12-3 or TRBV12-4 and TRBJ2-1; 10 bases agree with TRBD1. This CDR3 has 14 residues. Trimming took 7 bases from V and 6 from J; bases not matched to a gene: 6. CDR3 residues: CASKPGQGFNEQFF. In DNA form, the CDR3 reads TGTGCCAGCAAACCGGGACAGGGGTTCAATGAGCAGTTCTTC.

Here the CDR3 reads CATSRESGRTGELFF. The CDR3 nucleotides are TGTGCCACCAGCAGAGAGTCCGGTCGGACCGGGGAGCTGTTTTTT. The V and J genes are TRBV15 and TRBJ2-2; D unclear. The CDR3 is made up of 15 amino acids. V gave up 0 bases and J gave up 5 bases, with 10 bases separating them. CDR1 is LNHNV and CDR2 is YYDKDF in the germline V gene (reference sequence). Supplemented by reference TRBV15 and TRBJ2-2, the full variable domain reads DAMVIQNPRYQVTQFGKPVTLSCSQTLNHNVMYWYQQKSSQAPKLLFHYYDKDFNNEADTPDNFQSRRPNTSFCFLDIRSPGLGDTAMYLCATSRESGRTGELFFGEGSRLTVL.

In this sample, this clonotype turned up once. V gene TRBV14 combines with J gene TRBJ1-4; 7 bases map to TRBD1. Germline trimming cut 3 bases from V and 8 bases from J; bases unmatched to any gene: 9. This CDR3 spans 15 amino acids. The germline V gene encodes CDR1 SGHDN and CDR2 FVKESK. The CDR3 here is CASSHQTGFGEKLFF. In DNA, the CDR3 is TGTGCCAGCAGCCACCAGACAGGGTTCGGCGAAAAACTGTTTTTT.

This sequence joins TRBV28 and TRBJ2-1, with 7 nucleotides matching TRBD2. Germline-derived CDR1 and CDR2 are MDHEN and SYDVKM. J lost 9 bases, V lost 3 bases, and 8 bases had no gene match. The CDR3 totals 14 residues. CDR3 DNA sequence: TGTGCCAGCAGTTTGCATACTAGCGAGGGTGAGCAGTTCTTC. As protein: CASSLHTSEGEQFF.

This clonotype was seen a few times. V gene TRBV6-2 or TRBV6-3 combines with J gene TRBJ2-1; D call uncertain. V was trimmed by 3 bases and J by 3 bases, leaving 6 bases between them. In germline, CDR1 is MNHEY, CDR2 SVGEGT. The CDR3 is 13 residues long. The CDR3 sequence is CASSYKSYNEQFF. The DNA for the CDR3 is TGTGCCAGCAGTTATAAGAGCTACAATGAGCAGTTCTTC.

The chain joins TRBV29-1 to TRBJ2-7; D is perhaps TRBD2 (6 bases). V shed 6 bases and J shed 3 bases, with 18 bases lying between them. Looked up from germline, CDR1 is SQVTM and CDR2 is ANQGSEA. The CDR3 is made up of 14 amino acids. CDR3 sequence: CSVGGTADFYEQYF. CDR3 DNA: TGCAGCGTGGGCGGGACGGCTGATTTCTACGAGCAGTACTTC.

The chain links TRBV12-3 or TRBV12-4 to TRBJ1-1; D not certain. Trimming cost V 2 bases and J 3 bases, with 10 bases left between them. The CDR3 loop spans 14 amino acids. Here the CDR3 DNA reads TGTGCCAGCAGTTTACCGGACGACTACACTGAAGCTTTCTTT. It encodes CASSLPDDYTEAFF.

In this sample, this clonotype turned up a few times. The chain combines TRBV10-3 with TRBJ2-3; D is ambiguous. This CDR3 spans 14 amino acids. Trimming left V 0 bases short and J 5 bases short, with 9 bases between. Germline CDR1 ENHRY, CDR2 SYGVKD. CDR3 region: CAISESSWRDTQYF. Written as DNA, the CDR3 is TGTGCCATCAGTGAGTCGTCTTGGCGAGATACGCAGTATTTT.

This chain uses TRBV11-3 with TRBJ2-1; D unresolved. V was clipped by 0 bases and J by 9 bases, with 9 bases between them. Germline CDR1 SGHNT, CDR2 YENEEA. This CDR3 region has 13 residues. The CDR3 loop is CASSLELRSEQFF. CDR3 bases: TGTGCCAGCAGCTTAGAGTTAAGGTCTGAGCAGTTCTTC.

V and J are TRBV9 and TRBJ2-3, with D perhaps matching TRBD2 (5 bases). Trimming left V 4 bases short and J 0 bases short, with 6 bases between. CDR3 length: 13 amino acids. The germline gives CDR1 SGDLS, CDR2 YYNGEE. The chain's CDR3 is CASSWTSTDTQYF. In DNA form, the CDR3 reads TGTGCCAGCAGCTGGACTAGCACAGATACGCAGTATTTT.

This sequence joins TRBV12-3 or TRBV12-4 and TRBJ1-5; D is perhaps TRBD1 (5 bases). This CDR3 comprises 14 residues. The germline V and J ends were trimmed by 7 bases and 5 bases, with 15 bases remaining between them. The CDR3 coding sequence is TGTGCCAGCACTTCAGGGACTTTCCATCAGCCCCAGCATTTT. Protein sequence: CASTSGTFHQPQHF.

This clonotype was picked up a small number of times. The chain recombines TRBV10-2 with TRBJ1-5; D gene unclear. V was clipped by 3 bases and J by 2 bases, with 11 bases between them. Per germline, CDR1 WSHSY and CDR2 SAAADI. The CDR3 has 15 residues. CDR3 residues: CASSEMGLGNQPQHF. The CDR3 coding sequence is TGCGCCAGCAGTGAAATGGGCTTGGGCAATCAGCCCCAGCATTTT.

This clonotype was detected a few times. The chain joins TRBV7-8 to TRBJ1-5; 7 nucleotides align to TRBD1. Losses at the gene ends were 0 bases for V and 5 bases for J; bases not matched to a gene: 4. This CDR3 is built from 15 residues. The V gene's germline CDR1 is SGHVS and CDR2 FQNEAQ. Here the CDR3 reads CASSLAATGHQPQHF. In DNA form, the CDR3 reads TGTGCCAGCAGCTTAGCAGCGACAGGGCATCAGCCCCAGCATTTT.

This clonotype turned up a few times. The V gene is TRBV12-3 or TRBV12-4, the J gene TRBJ2-7, with D tentatively TRBD2 (6 bases). The V end was cut by 6 bases, the J end by 6 bases, with 21 bases between. The CDR3 loop spans 15 amino acids. Here the CDR3 DNA reads TGTGCCAGCAGCTCCGGAAGGGGAGGTATTCTCGAGCAGTACTTC. This sequence encodes CASSSGRGGILEQYF.

V and J are TRBV20-1 and TRBJ2-1; D is unresolved. From germline, CDR1 is DFQATT and CDR2 SNEGSKA (reference sequence). V was trimmed by 3 bases and J by 0 bases, leaving 9 bases between them. The CDR3 extends over 14 amino acids. The CDR3 loop reads CSASDLLSYNEQFF. CDR3 in DNA: TGCAGTGCTAGCGACCTCCTCTCCTACAATGAGCAGTTCTTC.

This chain links TRBV7-2 with TRBJ2-5, with 7 bases that match TRBD2. Trimming at V came to 1 base and at J to 2 bases, leaving 4 bases not matched to a gene. CDR3 length: 15 residues. Germline V lookup: CDR1 SGHTA, CDR2 FQGNSA. CDR3 sequence: CASSLGGGPQETQYF. The CDR3 region has the DNA TGTGCCAGCAGCTTAGGGGGGGGTCCACAAGAGACCCAGTACTTC.

The gene calls are TRBV5-1 and TRBJ2-5; TRBD2 matches at 12 bases. CDR3 size: 16 residues. Germline trimming cut 4 bases from V and 4 bases from J; bases unmatched to any gene: 8. Germline loops: CDR1 SGHRS, CDR2 YFSETQ. CDR3: CASSTPTSGRRETQYF. CDR3 nucleotides: TGCGCCAGCAGCACCCCCACTAGCGGGAGGCGAGAGACCCAGTACTTC.

This chain uses TRBV19 with TRBJ1-4, with D uncertain. This CDR3 contains 16 residues. V was trimmed by 1 base and J by 3 bases, leaving 12 bases between them. Germline-derived CDR1 and CDR2 are LNHDA and SQIVND (reference sequence). CDR3 amino acids: CASSIVHATSNEKLFF. The CDR3 coding sequence is TGTGCCAGTAGTATAGTTCATGCCACCTCTAATGAAAAACTGTTTTTT.